This passage covers 15 T cell receptor beta chains from one sample sequenced in a study of CD8+ T cells in alopecia areata. The treatment denotes: oral pan-JAK inhibitor, 5-10 mg twice daily. Sequencing relied on a cDNA template that was reverse transcribed from extracted RNA. Repertoires were generated with immunoSEQ multiplex PCR, while TCRdb's copy carries only in-frame clones and drops some. The repertoire includes roughly 180,000 clones, 50% to 60% of them detected once, and 3% to 3.5% sits in the top ten. Material: CD4+ T cells sorted from blood, obtained at week 4, from a patient treated with tofacitinib. These receptors originate from a human donor with alopecia areata.

This clone turned up a few times. This rearrangement joins TRBV5-1 to TRBJ2-3, with D tentatively TRBD2 (5 bases). From germline, CDR1 is SGHRS and CDR2 YFSETQ. This CDR3 contains 13 residues. With 6 bases removed from V and 0 bases from J, the gap between germline ends came to 8 bases. This CDR3 reads CASKRLSTDTQYF. The CDR3 DNA sequence: TGCGCCAGCAAAAGACTAAGCACAGATACGCAGTATTTT.

The rearrangement uses TRBV7-9 and TRBJ1-6, with D tentatively TRBD1 (5 bases). In germline, CDR1 is SEHNR, CDR2 FQNEAQ (reference sequence). V lost 5 bases to trimming and J lost 9 bases, with 14 bases between them. The CDR3 is 14 residues long. CDR3 loop: CASSPDSGGSPLHF. Written as DNA, the CDR3 is TGTGCCAGCAGCCCTGATTCCGGGGGTTCACCCCTCCACTTT.

The gene calls are TRBV5-1 and TRBJ2-7; tentatively, D is TRBD1 (6 bases). Germline values: CDR1 SGHRS, CDR2 YFSETQ. The CDR3 length is 12 residues. The V end lost 6 bases, the J end lost 0 bases, and 7 bases lay between the germline ends. The CDR3 sequence: CASTGASYEQYF. The DNA of the CDR3 is TGCGCCAGCACAGGGGCCTCCTACGAGCAGTACTTC.

This chain uses TRBV5-1 with TRBJ1-5; no definite D call. This CDR3 is built from 14 residues. Germline CDR1 reads SGHRS; CDR2 reads YFSETQ. The V end was cut by 2 bases, the J end by 2 bases, with 8 bases between. CDR3 in DNA: TGCGCCAGCAGCTTTGAGCTGGGCAATCAGCCCCAGCATTTT. This gives the protein CASSFELGNQPQHF.

The V gene is TRBV5-4, the J gene TRBJ2-7; 7 bases fit TRBD1. There are 14 residues in the CDR3. Trimming took 1 base from V and 5 from J; bases not matched to a gene: 6. CDR1 is SGHNT and CDR2 is YYREEE in the germline V gene (reference sequence). CDR3 in amino acids: CASSLNRGGDEQYF. The CDR3 DNA reads TGTGCCAGCAGCTTGAACAGGGGTGGGGACGAGCAGTACTTC.

This sequence joins TRBV5-1 and TRBJ1-4, with no clear D. The CDR3 is made up of 16 amino acids. Trimming left V 0 bases short and J 0 bases short, with 9 bases between. CDR1 and CDR2 (germline): SGHRS, YFSETQ. Here the CDR3 reads CASSLVRGTTNEKLFF. The DNA for the CDR3 is TGCGCCAGCAGCTTGGTTCGGGGTACAACTAATGAAAAACTGTTTTTT. Together with reference TRBV5-1 and TRBJ1-4, the CDR3 gives the full variable domain: KAGVTQTPRYLIKTRGQQVTLSCSPISGHRSVSWYQQTPGQGLQFLFEYFSETQRNKGNFPGRFSGRQFSNSRSEMNVSTLELGDSALYLCASSLVRGTTNEKLFFGSGTQLSVL.

This clone was seen at least ten times. This chain uses TRBV7-2 with TRBJ2-3; unclear D gene. V lost 4 bases and J lost 6, with 5 bases in between. The V gene's germline CDR1 is SGHTA and CDR2 FQGNSA. The CDR3 contains 11 residues. Written as DNA, the CDR3 is TGTGCCAGCAGCTCCCTGGATACGCAGTATTTT. This codes for CASSSLDTQYF.

The chain uses TRBV30 and TRBJ2-2; weak D call: TRBD1 (5 bases). Trimming took off 6 bases at V and 5 bases at J, with 13 bases between the two ends. The CDR3 sequence is 13 residues long. The germline V gene has CDR1 GTSNPN and CDR2 SVGIG (reference sequence). The CDR3 spells CACLQGWTGELFF. The DNA of the CDR3 is TGTGCCTGTCTCCAGGGCTGGACCGGGGAGCTGTTTTTT.

This clone was counted only a few times. The V call is TRBV12-5, the J call TRBJ1-2, with TRBD1 as a possible D gene (6 bases). This CDR3 contains 13 residues. V dropped 7 bases and J dropped 8 bases, with 17 bases sitting between them. CDR1 LGHNT and CDR2 FRNRAP come from the germline V gene. The CDR3 nucleotides read TGTGCTAGTGTCCTACAGGGAATTGGCGGCTACACCTTC. Its protein product is CASVLQGIGGYTF.

The sample holds a few counts of this clone. The chain recombines TRBV28 with TRBJ2-7, with D possibly matching TRBD2 (6 bases). From germline, CDR1 is MDHEN and CDR2 SYDVKM. This CDR3 contains 12 residues. The V and J ends lost 5 bases and 6 bases respectively, with 11 bases between them. The CDR3 spells CASSPRRAEQYF. The CDR3 DNA follows: TGTGCCAGCAGTCCGAGGAGGGCCGAGCAGTACTTC.

The J gene is TRBJ2-3, the V gene TRBV29-1; D is uncertain. CDR3 size: 15 residues. Germline CDR1 SQVTM, CDR2 ANQGSEA. V lost 7 bases and J 7 bases, leaving 24 bases between the germline ends. Here the CDR3 reads CSASTILVFRNTQYF. For the CDR3, the DNA is TGCAGCGCCTCAACCATTTTAGTCTTCCGGAATACGCAGTATTTT.

The rearrangement joins TRBV18 to TRBJ1-5; possible D gene TRBD1, 5 bases. V dropped 2 bases and J dropped 3 bases, with 11 bases sitting between them. The germline V gene has CDR1 KGHSH and CDR2 LQKENI. The CDR3 is 15 residues long. For the CDR3, the DNA is TGTGCCAGCTCACCAACCAGAGGGGACAATCAGCCCCAGCATTTT. As protein: CASSPTRGDNQPQHF.

There are a few counts of this clone. The chain combines TRBV7-2 with TRBJ1-3; D is undetermined. Between the trimmed V and J ends, which lost 5 bases and 0 bases, there was a span of 11 bases. This CDR3 region has 15 residues. Germline V CDR1 and CDR2: SGHTA, FQGNSA. CDR3 DNA: TGTGCCAGCAGCAGCCCGGGTTACTCTGGAAACACCATATATTTT. Translation gives CASSSPGYSGNTIYF.

This chain connects TRBV10-3 to TRBJ2-6; TRBD1 matches at 7 bases. The CDR3 is made up of 13 amino acids. Germline values: CDR1 ENHRY, CDR2 SYGVKD. With V trimmed by 10 bases and J by 2 bases, 2 bases remained unmatched. CDR3 in amino acids: CATGTAGANVLTF. The CDR3 DNA reads TGTGCCACAGGGACAGCTGGGGCCAACGTCCTGACTTTC.

This clone was observed a handful of times. The chain links TRBV29-1 to TRBJ2-5; D is possibly TRBD2 (6 bases). V lost 8 bases and J lost 4, with 17 bases in between. The CDR3 loop spans 13 amino acids. The germline CDR1 and CDR2 sequences are SQVTM and ANQGSEA. The CDR3 nucleotides are TGCAGCCTCGGAGGGGAATGGACAGAGACCCAGTACTTC. Amino acids: CSLGGEWTETQYF.